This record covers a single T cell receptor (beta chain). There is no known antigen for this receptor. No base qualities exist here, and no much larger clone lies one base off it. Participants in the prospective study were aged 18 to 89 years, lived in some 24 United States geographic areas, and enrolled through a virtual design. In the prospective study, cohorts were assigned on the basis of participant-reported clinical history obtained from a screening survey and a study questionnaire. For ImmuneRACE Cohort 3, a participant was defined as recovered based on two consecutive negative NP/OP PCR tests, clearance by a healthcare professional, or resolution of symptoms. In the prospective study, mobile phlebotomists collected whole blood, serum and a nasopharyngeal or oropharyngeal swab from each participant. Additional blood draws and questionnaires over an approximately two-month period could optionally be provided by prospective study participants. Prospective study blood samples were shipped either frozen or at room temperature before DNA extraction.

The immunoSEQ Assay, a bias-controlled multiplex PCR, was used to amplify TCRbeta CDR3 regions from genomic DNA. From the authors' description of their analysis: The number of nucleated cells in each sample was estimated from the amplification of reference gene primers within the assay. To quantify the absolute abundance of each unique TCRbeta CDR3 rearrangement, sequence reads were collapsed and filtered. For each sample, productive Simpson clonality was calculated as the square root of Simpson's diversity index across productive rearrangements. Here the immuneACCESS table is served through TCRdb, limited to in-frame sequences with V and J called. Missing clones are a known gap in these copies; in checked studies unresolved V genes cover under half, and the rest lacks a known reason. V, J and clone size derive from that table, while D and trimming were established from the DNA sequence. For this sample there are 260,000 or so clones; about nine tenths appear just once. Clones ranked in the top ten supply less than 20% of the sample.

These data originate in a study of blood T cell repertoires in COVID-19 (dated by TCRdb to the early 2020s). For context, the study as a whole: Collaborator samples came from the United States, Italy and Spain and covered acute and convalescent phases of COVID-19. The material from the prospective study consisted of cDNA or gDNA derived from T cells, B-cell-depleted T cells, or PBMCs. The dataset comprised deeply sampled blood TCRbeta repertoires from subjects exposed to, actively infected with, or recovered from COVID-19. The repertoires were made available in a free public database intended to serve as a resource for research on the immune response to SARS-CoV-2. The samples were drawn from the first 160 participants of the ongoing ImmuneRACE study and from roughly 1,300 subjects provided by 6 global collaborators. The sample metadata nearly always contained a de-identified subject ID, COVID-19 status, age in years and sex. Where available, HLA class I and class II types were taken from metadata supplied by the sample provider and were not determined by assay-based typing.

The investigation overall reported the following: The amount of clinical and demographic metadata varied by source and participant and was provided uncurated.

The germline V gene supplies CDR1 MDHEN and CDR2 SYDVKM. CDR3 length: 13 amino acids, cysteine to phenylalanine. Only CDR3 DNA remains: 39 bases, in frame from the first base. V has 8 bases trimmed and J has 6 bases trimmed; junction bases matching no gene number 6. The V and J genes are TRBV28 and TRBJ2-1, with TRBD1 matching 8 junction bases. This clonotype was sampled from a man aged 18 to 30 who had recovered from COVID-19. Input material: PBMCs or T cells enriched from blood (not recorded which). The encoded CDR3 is CASEGQGGNEQFF. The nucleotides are TGTGCCAGCGAAGGACAGGGAGGCAATGAGCAGTTCTTC. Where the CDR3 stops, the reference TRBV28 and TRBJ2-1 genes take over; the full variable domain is DVKVTQSSRYLVKRTGEKVFLECVQDMDHENMFWYRQDPGLGLRLIYFSYDVKMKEKGDIPEGYSVSREKKERFSLILESASTNQTSMYLCASEGQGGNEQFFGPGTRLTVL.